Given below is one T cell receptor (beta chain) in context. Its antigen is undetermined. V was shortened by 3 bases and J by 3 bases, with 15 bases between the two germline ends. Germline V lookup: CDR1 PRHDT, CDR2 FYEKMQ (reference sequence). The CDR3 is 16 residues long. These data are taken from a study of cytomegalovirus exposure and HLA in healthy donors. Findings of the study overall: Highly shared sequence variants in one cluster were likely a sequencing artifact.

60 Vbeta and 13 Jbeta primers were used in PCR. The table came from immunoSEQ multiplex PCR; TCRdb's copy has only in-frame clones and leaves some out. The sample shows tens of thousands of clones, 84% of them seen only once. The sample comprised PBMCs. V and J are TRBV13 and TRBJ2-4, with a possible D match to TRBD2 (7 bases). The TCR comes from a woman between 18 and 29 years old in good health and CMV-seropositive. CDR3 DNA: TGTGCCAGCAGCTTCGAGGGGGGGAAGGACAAAAACATTCAGTACTTC. Its protein is CASSFEGGKDKNIQYF.